Presented here are 21 T cell receptor beta chains from one specimen sequenced in a study of cytomegalovirus exposure and HLA in healthy donors. PCR primers comprised 60 Vbeta and 13 Jbeta primers. This table comes from immunoSEQ multiplex PCR, and its TCRdb copy is limited to in-frame clones, with some not included. In the table there are 200,000 to 300,000 clones, 70% to 90% of which are singletons. The sample was PBMCs. Receptors were obtained from a woman between 55 and 75 years old in good health and CMV-seropositive.

The gene calls are TRBV5-1 and TRBJ2-1, with 7 positions matching TRBD1. Germline assignment: CDR1 SGHRS and CDR2 YFSETQ. The V segment lost 3 bases and the J segment 14 bases; nucleotides outside the gene matches: 11. This CDR3 has 13 amino acids. The CDR3 loop is CASSWENPGQKFF. The CDR3 region has the DNA TGCGCCAGCAGCTGGGAAAATCCGGGACAGAAGTTCTTC.

The count of this clone is one. V gene TRBV9 combines with J gene TRBJ2-7; 10 positions match TRBD1. V shed 3 bases and J 3 bases; nucleotides not matched to a gene: 3. Germline loops: CDR1 SGDLS, CDR2 YYNGEE. The CDR3 is 14 amino acids. CDR3 in amino acids: CASSAGTGDYEQYF. The CDR3 DNA reads TGTGCCAGCAGCGCCGGGACAGGGGACTACGAGCAGTACTTC.

The rearrangement uses TRBV30 and TRBJ2-7; 11 bases align to TRBD2. This CDR3 spans 13 amino acids. J lost 3 bases, V lost 3 bases, and 1 base had no gene match. Per the germline V gene, CDR1 is GTSNPN and CDR2 is SVGIG (reference sequence). CDR3: CAWSGTSGYEQYF. In nucleotides, the CDR3 is TGTGCCTGGAGCGGGACTAGCGGCTACGAGCAGTACTTC.

This clone came up once. CDR3 loop: CASSLGPAGGTDTQYF. Written as DNA, the CDR3 is TGCGCCAGCAGCTTGGGGCCAGCGGGAGGGACAGATACGCAGTATTTT. The chain couples TRBV5-1 to TRBJ2-3, with 10 bases fitting TRBD2. This CDR3 spans 16 amino acids. Germline V lookup: CDR1 SGHRS, CDR2 YFSETQ. The trim removed 0 bases at V and 3 bases at J, leaving 4 bases unmatched.

This chain joins TRBV2 and TRBJ2-2, with D possibly matching TRBD2 (6 bases). Looked up from germline, CDR1 is SNHLY and CDR2 is FYNNEI. CDR3 size: 16 residues. The V gene lost 3 bases and the J gene lost 6 bases, with 17 bases spanning the gap. DNA for the CDR3: TGTGCCAGCAGTGAGCTTGGCCTAGCGCGCGCCGGGGAGCTGTTTTTT. Amino acid sequence: CASSELGLARAGELFF.

The V gene is TRBV5-4, the J gene TRBJ2-7; weak D call: TRBD2 (5 bases). Germline CDR1 reads SGHNT; CDR2 reads YYREEE (reference sequence). V was trimmed by 3 bases and J by 0 bases, leaving 13 bases between them. The CDR3 loop spans 15 amino acids. The CDR3 DNA is TGTGCCAGCAGCTCCACTGGGCGGGTCTCCTACGAGCAGTACTTC. Protein: CASSSTGRVSYEQYF.

The rearrangement joins TRBV5-1 to TRBJ2-7, with D possibly being TRBD2 (5 bases). The CDR3 is 16 amino acids. Germline-derived CDR1 and CDR2 are SGHRS and YFSETQ. Between the trimmed V and J ends, which lost 0 bases and 0 bases, there was a span of 13 bases. The CDR3 loop reads CASSLVGTTSSYEQYF. In DNA, the CDR3 is TGCGCCAGCAGCTTGGTGGGTACCACTAGCTCCTACGAGCAGTACTTC.

J is TRBJ1-2 and V is TRBV15; D may be TRBD1 (6 bases). This CDR3 contains 14 residues. Germline loops: CDR1 LNHNV, CDR2 YYDKDF (reference sequence). Deletions cut 5 bases from V and 6 bases from J, with 16 bases between. The CDR3 DNA sequence: TGTGCCACCAGCGGCAGGGGTATTGAGAATGGCTACACCTTC. It yields the protein CATSGRGIENGYTF.

This clone was found a few times. The chain uses TRBV6-5 and TRBJ2-5; 8 bases align to TRBD2. The CDR3 spans 14 residues. Germline V gene lookup returns CDR1 MNHEY and CDR2 SVGAGI. V gave up 6 bases and J gave up 4 bases; unmatched junction bases: 7. This chain's CDR3 is CASRQLSGRETQYF. The CDR3 DNA sequence: TGTGCCAGCAGACAATTGAGCGGGAGAGAGACCCAGTACTTC.

The chain couples TRBV29-1 to TRBJ1-5; tentatively, D is TRBD1 (5 bases). From germline, CDR1 is SQVTM and CDR2 ANQGSEA. The CDR3 is 13 residues long. Trimming left V 4 bases short and J 4 bases short, with 11 bases between. CDR3 protein: CSVGDRGNQPQHF. The DNA of the CDR3 is TGCAGCGTTGGGGATAGGGGTAATCAGCCCCAGCATTTT.

This chain uses TRBV7-6 with TRBJ2-7, with 10 bases lining up with TRBD1. This CDR3 is 17 amino acids long. The J segment lost 6 bases and the V segment lost 5 bases, leaving 16 bases of the junction unmatched. CDR1 and CDR2 (germline): SGHVS, FNYEAQ. The CDR3 here is CASSPVTGGQGIGEQYF. DNA for the CDR3: TGTGCCAGCAGCCCCGTCACCGGGGGACAGGGGATTGGCGAGCAGTACTTC.

On this clone itself: Distinct nucleotide sequences in the sample also encode this CDR3. The chain combines TRBV9 with TRBJ2-3; no firm D call. The germline CDR1 and CDR2 sequences are SGDLS and YYNGEE. Trimming stripped 0 bases from V and 5 bases from J, with 4 bases between. The length of the CDR3 is 12 residues. CDR3 residues: CASSVERDTQYF. The CDR3 DNA is TGTGCCAGCAGCGTAGAGAGAGATACGCAGTATTTT.

This clone appeared once. This chain uses TRBV13 with TRBJ2-1; D possibly corresponds to TRBD2 (6 bases). The CDR3 totals 16 residues. Germline lookup yields CDR1 PRHDT and CDR2 FYEKMQ (reference sequence). Trimming took 3 bases from V and 4 from J, leaving 16 bases between them. The CDR3 nucleotides read TGTGCCAGCAGCTTGGGCGGGGACTTCAGATACAATGAGCAGTTCTTC. Its translation: CASSLGGDFRYNEQFF.

In this sample, this clone turned up once. The rearrangement joins TRBV28 to TRBJ2-1; D is unclear. V dropped 5 bases and J dropped 5 bases, with 7 bases sitting between them. Germline CDR1 and CDR2: MDHEN and SYDVKM. The CDR3 length is 12 residues. CDR3 amino acids: CASSRTNNEQFF. The CDR3 DNA reads as TGTGCCAGCAGTCGTACAAACAATGAGCAGTTCTTC.

This clone turned up a few times. This rearrangement joins TRBV5-4 to TRBJ1-1; 8 bases line up with TRBD1. After removal of 4 bases from V and 1 base from J, the junction contained 3 bases not matched to a gene. Germline loops: CDR1 SGHNT, CDR2 YYREEE (reference sequence). This CDR3 comprises 14 residues. CDR3 DNA: TGTGCCAGCAGCCCCGGGACAGGGAACACTGAAGCTTTCTTT. It yields the protein CASSPGTGNTEAFF.

The chain employs TRBV5-4 and TRBJ1-1; 9 nucleotides match TRBD1. Germline CDR1 and CDR2: SGHNT and YYREEE (reference sequence). V was pared by 0 bases and J by 1 base, with 4 bases of the junction left unmatched. This CDR3 is 16 amino acids long. The CDR3 DNA reads TGTGCCAGCAGCTTGGTTGGGGGACAGGGGAACACTGAAGCTTTCTTT. Translation: CASSLVGGQGNTEAFF.

This chain links TRBV30 with TRBJ2-6; 9 nucleotides agree with TRBD1. In germline, CDR1 is GTSNPN, CDR2 SVGIG (reference sequence). This CDR3 is 17 amino acids long. Germline trimming cut 1 base from V and 1 base from J; bases unmatched to any gene: 5. The CDR3 reads CAWSDTGGESGANVLTF. The DNA for the CDR3 is TGTGCCTGGAGTGACACAGGGGGCGAGTCTGGGGCCAACGTCCTGACTTTC.

J is TRBJ2-3 and V is TRBV5-4; 7 bases align to TRBD2. The CDR3 covers 14 residues. CDR1 is SGHNT, CDR2 YYREEE, per germline (reference sequence). Trimming removed 4 bases from V and 6 bases from J; junction bases left unmatched: 8. The CDR3 sequence: CASSDGLGVDTQYF. The DNA of the CDR3 is TGTGCCAGCAGCGACGGACTAGGGGTGGATACGCAGTATTTT.

The V and J genes are TRBV28 and TRBJ2-3; 9 bases are shared with TRBD2. The CDR3 contains 14 residues. After removal of 5 bases from V and 4 bases from J, the junction contained 4 bases not matched to a gene. Germline CDR1 reads MDHEN; CDR2 reads SYDVKM. The CDR3 bases are TGTGCCAGCAGTCTGCTAGCGGGACCAGATACGCAGTATTTT. Translating gives CASSLLAGPDTQYF.

The J gene is TRBJ2-7, the V gene TRBV2, with D possibly TRBD1 on 5 matching bases. The CDR3 extends over 12 amino acids. V lost 7 bases and J lost 3, with 10 bases in between. CDR1 is SNHLY and CDR2 is FYNNEI in the germline V gene. The CDR3 DNA reads TGTGCCAGCAATCAGGGTAGCTACGAGCAGTACTTC. Translated, it gives CASNQGSYEQYF.

The gene calls are TRBV11-2 and TRBJ2-7; TRBD2 matches at 14 bases. The CDR3 loop spans 15 amino acids. Germline CDR1 is SGHAT and CDR2 is FQNNGV. J lost 5 bases, V lost 1 base, and 1 base had no gene match. This chain's CDR3 is CASSLGGLAGDEQYF. The CDR3 DNA follows: TGTGCCAGCAGCTTAGGGGGACTAGCGGGAGACGAGCAGTACTTC.